These T cell receptor beta chains were read from a single sample in a study of T cells in Graves' hyperthyroidism and ophthalmopathy. TCRdb called the multiplex PCR reads again in MiXCR, with one record for every CDR3 protein. The sample gives fewer than 350,000 distinct CDR3 sequences, roughly 18% of which show up once; around 15% is in the top ten. The specimen was blood. The origin of the receptors is a woman between 40 and 55 years old with Graves' ophthalmopathy. The CDR3 runs from the conserved cysteine through the conserved F or W. Size is stated for part of the rows, as once, few or many counts, or as a class when the clone is expanded.

V	length	J	size	CDR3
TRBV30	14	TRBJ2-5	many	CAWSGRGYQETQYF
TRBV19	13	TRBJ1-1	.	CASSPTIDTEAFF
TRBV12-3/TRBV12-4	18	TRBJ2-2	many	CASRATSGRMTNTGELFF
TRBV28	15	TRBJ1-1	many	CASSSGQAVGTEAFF
TRBV29-1	12	TRBJ2-7	.	CSVGQGGDEQYF
TRBV15	15	TRBJ2-5	many	CATTPNGWYQETQYF
TRBV19	17	TRBJ2-7	many	CASSPHLPGQKTYEQYF
TRBV6-1	15	TRBJ2-7	.	CASNQDRDRSYEQYF
TRBV12-3/TRBV12-4	14	TRBJ2-5	many	CASSRAEYQETQYF
TRBV3-1	14	TRBJ1-1	many	CASSQGTQGTEAFF
TRBV30	14	TRBJ2-2	many	CAWTGRAGEGELFF
TRBV2	16	TRBJ1-5	many	CASSEQGILKNQPQHF
TRBV6-5	13	TRBJ1-1	.	CASISGMNTEAFF
TRBV19	17	TRBJ2-2	many	CASSIDVGSSFTGELFF
TRBV12-3/TRBV12-4	13	TRBJ1-2	.	CASRTDRGLGYTF
TRBV11-2	13	TRBJ2-7	many	CASRPNLAYEQYF
TRBV7-2	14	TRBJ2-5	many	CASSQGTGVGTQYF
TRBV20-1	15	TRBJ2-7	many	CSARDPGQGDYEQYF
TRBV15	16	TRBJ1-5	once	CATSSRTGGYSQPQHF
TRBV28	16	TRBJ1-5	many	CASSSRGGALTQPQHF
TRBV11-2	12	TRBJ2-7	many	CASSLFPYKQYF
TRBV28	15	TRBJ1-5	many	CASSFQGTVSQPQHF
TRBV5-1	14	TRBJ1-3	many	CASSLEGPGNTIYF
TRBV19	15	TRBJ1-2	many	CASSSPGQASYGYTF
TRBV4-1	15	TRBJ2-4	few	CASSQEISGRNIQYF
TRBV5-1	14	TRBJ2-7	many	CASSFDDSYYEQYF
TRBV15	14	TRBJ1-2	many	CATSRAGQFYGYTF
TRBV28	13	TRBJ2-7	.	CASSSVNSYEQYF
TRBV11-2	13	TRBJ2-5	many	CASSFAGVETQYF
TRBV2	12	TRBJ2-7	.	CASSEAGGEQHF
TRBV20-1	12	TRBJ1-6	many	CSCSSYNSPLHF
TRBV12-3/TRBV12-4	13	TRBJ2-5	many	CASRRGGWETQYF
TRBV6-2/TRBV6-3	14	TRBJ2-7	many	CASSYMTGIYEQYF
TRBV12-3/TRBV12-4	13	TRBJ1-1	.	CASSRGARTEAFF
TRBV6-1	15	TRBJ2-2	few	CASSLDNVNTGELFF
TRBV7-2	14	TRBJ2-7	few	CASRVISGSHEQSF
TRBV30	17	TRBJ1-5	many	CAWSPISGGLSNQPQHF
TRBV28	14	TRBJ1-5	.	CASTLYRVSEPQHF
TRBV4-2	16	TRBJ1-1	many	CASSQVVSDRATEAFF
TRBV6-1	15	TRBJ2-7	.	CASSDLGTLVGEQYF
TRBV12-3/TRBV12-4	15	TRBJ2-5	few	CANSRTSGRRETQYF
TRBV11-3	14	TRBJ1-5	many	CASSDRAKVQPQHF
TRBV5-6	12	TRBJ1-5	many	CANGKVNQPQHF
TRBV29-1	14	TRBJ2-7	many	CSVVGFASSYEQYF
TRBV27	17	TRBJ2-4	many	CASSLSGGRAAKNIQYF
TRBV25-1	13	TRBJ1-5	many	CASSGTRDQPQHF
TRBV19	16	TRBJ2-2	many	CASSIVVGLAGGELFF
TRBV12-3/TRBV12-4	16	TRBJ2-7	many	CASSSGITSGRSEQYF
TRBV6-1	15	TRBJ1-5	many	CASRGQKESNQPQHF
TRBV12-3/TRBV12-4	12	TRBJ2-5	many	CASSIAGETQYF
TRBV20-1	15	TRBJ2-5	few	CSARPLRHILETQYF
TRBV28	14	TRBJ2-7	.	CASSLNLGGNEQSF
TRBV12-3/TRBV12-4	14	TRBJ2-5	.	CASSLDGATETQYF
TRBV7-9	15	TRBJ2-2	many	CASSFPGTGTGELFF
TRBV12-3/TRBV12-4	13	TRBJ1-1	many	CASSFLGGTEAFF
TRBV7-3	19	TRBJ2-2	many	CASSSSWSVADMNTGELFF